The 3 T cell receptor beta chains in this list originate from one sample, sequenced in a study of breast tumors, draining lymph nodes, adjacent tissues. The lymph nodes were axillary draining lymph nodes from breast cancer patients. Each CDR3 protein is one row after TCRdb ran MiXCR on the multiplex PCR reads. The sample lists approximately 230,000 distinct CDR3 sequences, around 35% occurring once. Sequencing was carried out using axillary lymph node tissue. These receptors were taken from a female donor with breast cancer. Some clones in this sample may be carry-over from other donors' samples.

This clonotype has more than one count but fewer than ten. It may be a read error: a sequence one base away is much more abundant. This chain uses TRBV20-1 with TRBJ2-7; 9 bases line up with TRBD1. The CDR3 spans 14 residues. V lost 0 bases, J lost 6 bases, and 6 bases stayed unmatched. Per the germline V gene, CDR1 is DFQATT and CDR2 is SNEGSKA (reference sequence). CDR3 DNA sequence: TGCAGTGCTAGAGAAGTTACAGGGGGCTCCGAGCAGTACTTC. Encoded protein: CSAREVTGGSEQYF.

There are many counts of this clonotype. The V gene is TRBV20-1, the J gene TRBJ1-4; a possible D gene is TRBD1 (5 bases). CDR3 size: 16 residues. Trimming shortened V by 0 bases and J by 6 bases, and 17 bases separated the two germline ends. CDR1 and CDR2 from the germline V gene are DFQATT and SNEGSKA (reference sequence). The DNA of the CDR3 is TGCAGTGCTAGAGAACCCGGTACGCAGGGTGATGAAAAACTGTTTTTT. Amino acids: CSAREPGTQGDEKLFF.

This clonotype was picked up a small number of times. The chain employs TRBV5-1 and TRBJ2-5; 7 bases align to TRBD2. This CDR3 comprises 16 residues. Germline CDR1 SGHRS, CDR2 YFSETQ. The V gene end was trimmed by 4 bases and the J gene end by 5 bases; junction bases not matched to a gene: 14. CDR3: CASSLWGAGAGETQYF. In DNA, the CDR3 is TGCGCCAGCAGCCTCTGGGGTGCGGGAGCGGGGGAGACCCAGTACTTC.